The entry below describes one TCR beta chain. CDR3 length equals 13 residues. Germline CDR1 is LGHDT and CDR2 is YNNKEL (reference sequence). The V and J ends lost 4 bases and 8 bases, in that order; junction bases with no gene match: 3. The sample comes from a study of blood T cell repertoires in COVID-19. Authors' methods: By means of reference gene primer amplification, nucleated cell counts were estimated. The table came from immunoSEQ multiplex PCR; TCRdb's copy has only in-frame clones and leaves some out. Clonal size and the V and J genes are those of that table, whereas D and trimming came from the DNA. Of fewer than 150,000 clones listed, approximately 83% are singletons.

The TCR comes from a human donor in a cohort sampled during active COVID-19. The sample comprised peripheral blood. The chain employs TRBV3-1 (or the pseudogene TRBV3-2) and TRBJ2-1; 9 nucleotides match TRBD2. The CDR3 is CASSPWTSDEQFF. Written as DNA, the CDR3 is TGTGCCAGCAGCCCCTGGACTAGCGATGAGCAGTTCTTC.